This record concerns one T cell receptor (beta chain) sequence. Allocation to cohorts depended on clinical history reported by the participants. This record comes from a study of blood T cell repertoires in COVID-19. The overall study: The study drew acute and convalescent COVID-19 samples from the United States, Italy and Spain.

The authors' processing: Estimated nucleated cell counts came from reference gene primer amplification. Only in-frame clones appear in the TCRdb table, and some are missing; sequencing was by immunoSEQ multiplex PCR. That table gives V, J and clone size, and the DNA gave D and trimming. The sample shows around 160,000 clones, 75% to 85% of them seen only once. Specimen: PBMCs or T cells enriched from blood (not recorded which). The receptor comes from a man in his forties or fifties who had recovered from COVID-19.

In DNA, the CDR3 is TGCGCCAGCAGCTTGGGTGAGAATTCACCCCTCCACTTT. This sequence encodes CASSLGENSPLHF. The rearrangement links TRBV5-1 to TRBJ1-6; D uncertain. V gave up 0 bases and J gave up 7 bases, with 5 bases separating them. Germline CDR1 is SGHRS and CDR2 is YFSETQ. The CDR3 sequence is 13 residues long.